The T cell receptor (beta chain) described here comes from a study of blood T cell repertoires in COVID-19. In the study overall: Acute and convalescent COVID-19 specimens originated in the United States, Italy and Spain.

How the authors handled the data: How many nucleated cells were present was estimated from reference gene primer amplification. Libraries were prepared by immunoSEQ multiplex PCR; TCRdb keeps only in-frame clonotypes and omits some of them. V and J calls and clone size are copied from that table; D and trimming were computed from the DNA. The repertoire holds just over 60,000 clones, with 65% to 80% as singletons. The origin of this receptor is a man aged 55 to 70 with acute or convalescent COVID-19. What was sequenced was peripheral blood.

The CDR3, as DNA: TGTGCCAGCAGGCAAACGGCACTAGCGGGACGCAATGAGCAGTTCTTC. It is translated as CASRQTALAGRNEQFF. The chain uses TRBV3-1 (or the pseudogene TRBV3-2) and TRBJ2-1; 10 bases are a match to TRBD2. V lost 6 bases, J lost 6 bases, and 11 bases stayed unmatched. There are 16 residues in the CDR3. CDR1 is LGHDT and CDR2 is YNNKEL in the germline V gene (reference sequence).